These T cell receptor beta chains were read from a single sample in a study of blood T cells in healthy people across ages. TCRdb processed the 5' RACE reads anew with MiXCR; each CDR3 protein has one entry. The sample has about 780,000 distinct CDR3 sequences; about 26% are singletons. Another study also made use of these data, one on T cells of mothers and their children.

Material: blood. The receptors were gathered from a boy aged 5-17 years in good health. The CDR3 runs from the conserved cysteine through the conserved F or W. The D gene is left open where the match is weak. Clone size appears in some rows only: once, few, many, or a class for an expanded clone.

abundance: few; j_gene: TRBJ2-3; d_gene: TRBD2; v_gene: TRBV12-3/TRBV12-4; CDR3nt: TGTGCTGTTGCAGCAGCGGGGTCTAGCACAGATACGCAGTATTTT; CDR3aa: CAVAAAGSSTDTQYF
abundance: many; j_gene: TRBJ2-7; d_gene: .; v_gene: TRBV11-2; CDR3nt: TGTGCCAGCAGCCCCGGGGGCTACGAGCAGTACTTC; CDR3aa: CASSPGGYEQYF
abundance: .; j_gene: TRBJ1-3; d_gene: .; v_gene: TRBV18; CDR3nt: TGTGCCAGCTCACCCCTCCGGGACCCCGATGGAAACACCATATATTTT; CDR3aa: CASSPLRDPDGNTIYF
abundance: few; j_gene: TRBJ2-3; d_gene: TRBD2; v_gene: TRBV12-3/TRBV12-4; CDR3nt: TGTGCCAGCAGTTTAGTGCGGGGGGGATCAGATACGCAGTATTTT; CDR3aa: CASSLVRGGSDTQYF
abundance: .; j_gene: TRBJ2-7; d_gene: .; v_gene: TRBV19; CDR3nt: TGTGCCAGTAGTATGGGCGTTAGGGGCAGGGCCTCCTACGAGCAGTACTTC; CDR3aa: CASSMGVRGRASYEQYF
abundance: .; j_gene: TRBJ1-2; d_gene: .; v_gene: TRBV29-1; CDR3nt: TGCAGCGTTGAACCTCCCGGAGCCCTCTATGGCTACACCTTC; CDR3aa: CSVEPPGALYGYTF
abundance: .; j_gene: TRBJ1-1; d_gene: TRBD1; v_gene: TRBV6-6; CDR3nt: TGTGCCAGCACTAGACAGGGTAAGAGCACTGAAGCTTTCTTT; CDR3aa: CASTRQGKSTEAFF
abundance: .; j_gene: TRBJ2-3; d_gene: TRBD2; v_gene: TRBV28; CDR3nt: TGTGCCAGCACAGGCGGGGGGGCGAACACAGATACGCAGTATTTT; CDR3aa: CASTGGGANTDTQYF
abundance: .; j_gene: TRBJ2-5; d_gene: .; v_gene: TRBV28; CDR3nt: TGTGCCAGCAGTTTCCTCAGTAGGACCGGTAGAGAGACCCAGTACTTC; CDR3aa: CASSFLSRTGRETQYF
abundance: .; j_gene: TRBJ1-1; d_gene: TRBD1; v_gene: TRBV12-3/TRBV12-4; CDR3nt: TGTGCCAGCAGTCCTGCAGGGGGGCGGGAAGCTGAAGCTTTCTTT; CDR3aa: CASSPAGGREAEAFF
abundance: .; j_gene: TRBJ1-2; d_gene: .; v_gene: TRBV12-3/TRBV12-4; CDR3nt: TGTGCCAGCAGTCCCACTGGGGGGGGCAAAGGCTACACCTTC; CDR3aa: CASSPTGGGKGYTF
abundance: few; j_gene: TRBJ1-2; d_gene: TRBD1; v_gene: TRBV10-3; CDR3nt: TGTGCCATCAGTGCCCACGGGGCAGGGGGCGTTGGCTACACCTTC; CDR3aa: CAISAHGAGGVGYTF
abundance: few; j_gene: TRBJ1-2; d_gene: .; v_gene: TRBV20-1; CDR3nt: TGCAGTGCTCCACAGGTTAACTATGGCTACACCTTC; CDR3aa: CSAPQVNYGYTF
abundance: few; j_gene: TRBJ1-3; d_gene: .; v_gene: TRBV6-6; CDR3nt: TGTGCCAGCAGTTTTACATCTGGAAACACCTTATATTTT; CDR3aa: CASSFTSGNTLYF
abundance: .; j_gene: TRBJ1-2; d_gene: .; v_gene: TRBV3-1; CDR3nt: TGTGCCAGCAGCCAAGGAGGGAAAAGGGACACCTTC; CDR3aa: CASSQGGKRDTF
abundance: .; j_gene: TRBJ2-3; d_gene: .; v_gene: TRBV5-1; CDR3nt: TGCGCCAGCAGCTCCAAAAATGGGGGCACAGATACGCAGTATTTT; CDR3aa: CASSSKNGGTDTQYF